The entry that follows covers one TCR beta chain sequence. The antigen is unknown. The data were taken from a study of T-cell reconstitution after alpha-beta-depleted transplantation in children. This CDR3 spans 16 amino acids. Trimming left V 0 bases short and J 1 base short, with 12 bases between. Germline assignment: CDR1 MDHEN and CDR2 SYDVKM. Unique molecular identifiers were incorporated during preparation of the TCRbeta library. TCRdb independently ran MiXCR on the PCR reads; one entry per CDR3 protein. The sample contains approximately 630,000 distinct CDR3 sequences, around 14% of which appear only once. Study-level points and caveats: Newly made T cells mostly supplied T-cell counts and diversity one year after transplant. Where alpha-beta T cells came from about two months after transplant was reportedly several hundred expanded graft clones. After transplant, high TCRbeta diversity at day 60 in some patients arose from surviving recipient T cells and thymic progenitors.

This sequence originates from a girl aged 2-10 years with congenital amegakaryocytic thrombocytopenia, due to receive a stem cell transplant. The genes are TRBV28 and TRBJ2-5; TRBD2 is a possible D gene (6 bases). Sequences were derived from PBMCs, sampled before TCRalphabeta/CD19-depleted stem cell transplant. As DNA, the CDR3 is TGTGCCAGCAGTTTATGGCCGGGGGATTTCCAAGAGACCCAGTACTTC. This codes for CASSLWPGDFQETQYF.